These 15 T cell receptor beta chains share one sample of origin, sequenced in a study of CD8 T cells in Susac syndrome. Random hexamers primed reverse transcription of 0.5 to 1 ug RNA. TCRdb reprocessed the immunoSEQ multiplex PCR reads with MiXCR, giving one entry per CDR3 protein. The table lists 84,000 or so distinct CDR3 sequences, 85% to 95% of them singletons. The specimen was CD8+ T cells from PBMCs. Receptor source: a human donor with Susac syndrome.

The V call is TRBV7-9, the J call TRBJ2-3; D remains unclear. Trimming took off 5 bases at V and 6 bases at J, with 9 bases between the two ends. This CDR3 spans 12 amino acids. CDR1 SEHNR and CDR2 FQNEAQ come from the germline V gene (reference sequence). As DNA, the CDR3 is TGTGCCAGCAGCCCCCAATCCGATACGCAGTATTTT. It yields the protein CASSPQSDTQYF.

The chain uses TRBV4-3 and TRBJ1-2; no reliable D call. V was clipped by 4 bases and J by 2 bases, with 14 bases between them. Germline assignment: CDR1 LGHNA and CDR2 YSLEER. There are 15 residues in the CDR3. The CDR3 DNA follows: TGCGCCAGCAGCCCCCCGGAGGGAACAAACTATGGCTACACCTTC. Residues: CASSPPEGTNYGYTF.

V and J are TRBV12-3 or TRBV12-4 and TRBJ2-2; D gene unclear. The V and J ends lost 5 bases and 0 bases respectively, with 13 bases between them. The CDR3 is made up of 16 amino acids. DNA of the CDR3: TGTGCCAGCAGTCCCCGAGGCAGTACGAACACCGGGGAGCTGTTTTTT. It yields the protein CASSPRGSTNTGELFF.

This clonotype was seen once. V is TRBV9 and J is TRBJ1-5; D might be TRBD1 (5 bases). The CDR3 runs to 14 residues. V lost 1 base, J lost 2 bases, and 7 bases lay in between. Looked up from germline, CDR1 is SGDLS and CDR2 is YYNGEE. Written as DNA, the CDR3 is TGTGCCAGCAGCGTATGGGGGGGCAATCAGCCCCAGCATTTT. It translates to CASSVWGGNQPQHF.

The chain carries TRBV20-1 and TRBJ2-7; D is tentatively TRBD1 or TRBD2 (5 bases each). The germline CDR1 and CDR2 sequences are DFQATT and SNEGSKA (reference sequence). V dropped 3 bases and J dropped 2 bases, with 14 bases sitting between them. The CDR3 has 14 residues. The DNA of the CDR3 is TGCAGTGCTAGGGAGTTGGGGGTTCCCTACGAGCAGTACTTC. Translating gives CSARELGVPYEQYF.

This rearrangement joins TRBV20-1 to TRBJ2-1; no clear D. CDR1 and CDR2 from the germline V gene are DFQATT and SNEGSKA (reference sequence). V was pared by 0 bases and J by 2 bases, with 11 bases between. The length of the CDR3 is 15 residues. This CDR3 reads CSARDPINTYNEQFF. The CDR3, as DNA: TGCAGTGCTAGAGATCCCATAAACACCTACAATGAGCAGTTCTTC.

V is TRBV4-1 and J is TRBJ2-3; D gene ambiguous. V gave up 0 bases and J gave up 5 bases, with 6 bases separating them. The CDR3 runs 13 residues. Germline CDR1 and CDR2: MGHRA and YSYEKL. The chain's CDR3 is CASSQDPLDTQYF. CDR3 DNA: TGCGCCAGCAGCCAAGATCCCTTAGATACGCAGTATTTT.

For the CDR3, the DNA is TGTGCCAGCAGCCAAGATAGTGGCGGGAGCTATGAGCAGTTCTTC. Its protein product is CASSQDSGGSYEQFF. V and J are TRBV4-2 and TRBJ2-1; 7 positions match TRBD2. Trimming took 0 bases from V and 8 from J; bases not matched to a gene: 7. The germline V gene has CDR1 LGHNA and CDR2 YNFKEQ. The CDR3 has 15 amino acids.

The rearrangement joins TRBV11-2 to TRBJ2-1; 12 bases are a match to TRBD1. The CDR3 spans 16 residues. The V gene's germline CDR1 is SGHAT and CDR2 FQNNGV. Losses at the gene ends were 5 bases for V and 4 bases for J; bases not matched to a gene: 6. CDR3 protein: CASSTGQGARYNEQFF. CDR3 in DNA: TGTGCCAGCAGCACGGGACAGGGGGCTAGGTACAATGAGCAGTTCTTC.

CDR3 in amino acids: CASSYSGEGPYNEQFF. CDR3 in DNA: TGTGCCAGCAGTTACTCGGGGGAGGGCCCCTACAATGAGCAGTTCTTC. This chain uses TRBV6-2 or TRBV6-3 with TRBJ2-1; 7 bases line up with TRBD2. CDR3 size: 16 residues. V lost 0 bases and J lost 2; bases outside the gene matches: 4. Germline-derived CDR1 and CDR2 are MNHEY and SVGEGT.

This chain links TRBV6-2 or TRBV6-3 with TRBJ2-1; a possible D gene is TRBD2 (6 bases). Trimming stripped 0 bases from V and 7 bases from J, with 16 bases between. The CDR3 runs to 16 residues. Germline CDR1 MNHEY, CDR2 SVGEGT. The CDR3 loop reads CASSYSYVVGRNEQFF. CDR3 nucleotides: TGTGCCAGCAGTTACTCTTATGTCGTAGGGAGGAATGAGCAGTTCTTC.

The chain links TRBV30 to TRBJ1-1, with 8 bases that match TRBD1. This CDR3 comprises 13 residues. Trimming took 4 bases from V and 3 from J; bases not matched to a gene: 4. From germline, CDR1 is GTSNPN and CDR2 SVGIG (reference sequence). The CDR3 reads CAWNTGGYTEAFF. Here the CDR3 DNA reads TGTGCCTGGAACACAGGGGGGTACACTGAAGCTTTCTTT.

The V call is TRBV29-1, the J call TRBJ2-7; 8 positions agree with TRBD2. Per the germline V gene, CDR1 is SQVTM and CDR2 is ANQGSEA. After removal of 4 bases from V and 3 bases from J, the junction contained 11 bases not matched to a gene. The CDR3 spans 15 residues. CDR3 sequence: CSVVLAEHPLYEQYF. In DNA form, the CDR3 reads TGCAGCGTTGTACTAGCGGAACACCCACTCTACGAGCAGTACTTC.

V and J are TRBV9 and TRBJ2-5, with 7 nucleotides matching TRBD1. Germline V gene sequence: CDR1 SGDLS, CDR2 YYNGEE. The junction had 16 bases not matched to a gene; V was cut back by 4 bases and J by 4 bases. The CDR3 is made up of 17 amino acids. CDR3: CASSPYGQAVPGETQYF. CDR3 coding DNA: TGTGCCAGCAGCCCCTACGGACAGGCTGTCCCCGGAGAGACCCAGTACTTC.

The rearrangement uses TRBV28 and TRBJ2-7; TRBD1 aligns across 11 bases. The ends lost 4 bases at V and 7 bases at J; junction bases unmatched: 6. The CDR3 has 14 amino acids. Germline V CDR1 and CDR2: MDHEN, SYDVKM. DNA of the CDR3: TGTGCCAGCAGTTCCTGGACAGGGGGCGAGGAGCAGTACTTC. Encoded protein: CASSSWTGGEEQYF. Full variable domain (missing parts from reference TRBV28 and TRBJ2-7): DVKVTQSSRYLVKRTGEKVFLECVQDMDHENMFWYRQDPGLGLRLIYFSYDVKMKEKGDIPEGYSVSREKKERFSLILESASTNQTSMYLCASSSWTGGEEQYFGPGTRLTVT.